This TCR beta chain comes out of a study of OX40 agonist ivuxolimab in advanced cancers. Study at large: People who had prior anti-PD-1, anti-PD-L1 or anti-CTLA-4 therapy could take part, and roughly 40% had some. Findings of the study overall: Normalized expansion of T-cell clones was also low for some nonresponders.

Here immunoSEQ multiplex PCR was the method, and the copy in TCRdb shows in-frame clones only, minus some. Of around 80,000 clones in the sample, 86% are singletons; the top ten hold approximately 0.99%. This CDR3 is built from 14 residues. Trimming cost V 7 bases and J 0 bases, with 11 bases left between them. Germline CDR1 SGDLS, CDR2 YYNGEE. Of note for this clone: The target antigen is unknown.

The chain carries TRBV9 and TRBJ2-1; weak D call: TRBD2 (5 bases). This clonotype was obtained from an adult with an advanced solid tumor such as melanoma, head and neck, liver or kidney cancer. Specimen: CD4+ or CD8+ T cells sorted from blood, collected in a trial of the OX40 agonist ivuxolimab. The CDR3 DNA sequence: TGTGCCAGCGGCCCGGGAAGCTCCTACAATGAGCAGTTCTTC. Translation: CASGPGSSYNEQFF.